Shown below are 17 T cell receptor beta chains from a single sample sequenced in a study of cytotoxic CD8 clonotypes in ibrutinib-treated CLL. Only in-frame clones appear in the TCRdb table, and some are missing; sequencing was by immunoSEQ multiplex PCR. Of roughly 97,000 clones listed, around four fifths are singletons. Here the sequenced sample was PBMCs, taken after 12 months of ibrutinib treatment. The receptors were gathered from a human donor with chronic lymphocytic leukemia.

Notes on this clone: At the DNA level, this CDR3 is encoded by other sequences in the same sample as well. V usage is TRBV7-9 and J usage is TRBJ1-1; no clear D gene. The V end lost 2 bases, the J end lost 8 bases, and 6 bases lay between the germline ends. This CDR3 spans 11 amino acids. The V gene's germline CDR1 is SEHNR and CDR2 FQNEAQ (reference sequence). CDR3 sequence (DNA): TGTGCCAGCAGCTTAAATACCGAAGCTTTCTTT. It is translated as CASSLNTEAFF.

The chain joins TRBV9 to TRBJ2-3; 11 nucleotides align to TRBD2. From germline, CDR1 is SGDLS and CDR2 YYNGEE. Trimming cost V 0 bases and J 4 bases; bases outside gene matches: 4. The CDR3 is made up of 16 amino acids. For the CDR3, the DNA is TGTGCCAGCAGCGTAGAACTAGCGGGGGTCCCAGATACGCAGTATTTT. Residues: CASSVELAGVPDTQYF. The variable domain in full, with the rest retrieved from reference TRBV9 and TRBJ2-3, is DSGVTQTPKHLITATGQRVTLRCSPRSGDLSVYWYQQSLDQGLQFLIQYYNGEERAKGNILERFSAQQFPDLHSELNLSSLELGDSALYFCASSVELAGVPDTQYFGPGTRLTVL.

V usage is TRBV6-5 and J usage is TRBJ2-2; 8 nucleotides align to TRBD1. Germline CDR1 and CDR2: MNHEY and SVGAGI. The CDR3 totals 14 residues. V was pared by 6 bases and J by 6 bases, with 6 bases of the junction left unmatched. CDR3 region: CASRTDRDAGELFF. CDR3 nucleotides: TGTGCCAGCAGGACGGACAGGGATGCCGGGGAGCTGTTTTTT.

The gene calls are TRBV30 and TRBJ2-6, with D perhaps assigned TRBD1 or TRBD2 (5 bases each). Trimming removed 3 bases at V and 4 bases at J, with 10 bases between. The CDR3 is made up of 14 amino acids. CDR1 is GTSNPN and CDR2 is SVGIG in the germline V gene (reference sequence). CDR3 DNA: TGTGCCTGGAGGGTAGGGGACGGGGCCAACGTCCTGACTTTC. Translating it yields CAWRVGDGANVLTF.

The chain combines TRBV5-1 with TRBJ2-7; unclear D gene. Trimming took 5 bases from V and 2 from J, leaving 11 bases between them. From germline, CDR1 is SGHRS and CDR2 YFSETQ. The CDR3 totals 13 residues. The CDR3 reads CASSRQSPYEQYF. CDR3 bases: TGCGCCAGCAGTAGACAATCTCCCTACGAGCAGTACTTC.

CDR3 nucleotides: TGTGCCAGCAGTGAACACGGCAGGGGAAACACTGAAGCTTTCTTT. Protein: CASSEHGRGNTEAFF. This chain joins TRBV6-1 and TRBJ1-1, with D possibly being TRBD1 (6 bases). The V end was cut by 2 bases, the J end by 2 bases, with 12 bases between. Germline loops: CDR1 MNHNS, CDR2 SASEGT. This CDR3 has 15 amino acids.

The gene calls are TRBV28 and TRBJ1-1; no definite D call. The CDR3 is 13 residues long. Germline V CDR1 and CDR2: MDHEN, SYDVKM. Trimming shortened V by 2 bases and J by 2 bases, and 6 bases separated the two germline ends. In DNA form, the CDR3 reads TGTGCCAGCAGTTTACTGAGAAACACTGAAGCTTTCTTT. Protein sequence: CASSLLRNTEAFF.

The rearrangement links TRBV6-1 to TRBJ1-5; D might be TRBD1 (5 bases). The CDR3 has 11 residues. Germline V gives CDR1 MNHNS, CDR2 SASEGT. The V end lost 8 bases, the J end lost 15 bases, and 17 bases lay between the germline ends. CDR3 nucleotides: TGTGCCAGCGGGGGACGGACCGACCGGCATTTT. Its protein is CASGGRTDRHF.

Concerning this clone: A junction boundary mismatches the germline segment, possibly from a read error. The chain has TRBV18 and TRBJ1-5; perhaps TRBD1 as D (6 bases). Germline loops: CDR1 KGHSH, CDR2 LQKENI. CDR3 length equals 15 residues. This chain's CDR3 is CASSPQGGHNQPQHF. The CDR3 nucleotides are TGTGCCAGCTCGCCACAGGGAGGGCACAATCAGCCCCAGCATTTT.

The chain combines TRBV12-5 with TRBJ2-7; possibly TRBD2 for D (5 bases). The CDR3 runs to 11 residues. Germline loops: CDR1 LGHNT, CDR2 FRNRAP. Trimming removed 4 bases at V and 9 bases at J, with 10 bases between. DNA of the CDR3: TGTGCTAGTGGTTCGGAGGTTCGGCAGTACTTC. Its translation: CASGSEVRQYF.

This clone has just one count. The CDR3 region is CASSWGDRDGTEAFF. The CDR3 DNA follows: TGTGCCAGCAGCTGGGGCGACAGGGATGGCACTGAAGCTTTCTTT. This sequence joins TRBV5-4 and TRBJ1-1; 7 positions agree with TRBD1. From germline, CDR1 is SGHNT and CDR2 YYREEE (reference sequence). J gave up 4 bases and V 3 bases, and 9 bases lay outside the gene matches. The CDR3 is 15 residues long. Supplemented by reference TRBV5-4 and TRBJ1-1, the full variable domain reads ETGVTQSPTHLIKTRGQQVTLRCSSQSGHNTVSWYQQALGQGPQFIFQYYREEENGRGNFPPRFSGLQFPNYSSELNVNALELDDSALYLCASSWGDRDGTEAFFGQGTRLTVV.

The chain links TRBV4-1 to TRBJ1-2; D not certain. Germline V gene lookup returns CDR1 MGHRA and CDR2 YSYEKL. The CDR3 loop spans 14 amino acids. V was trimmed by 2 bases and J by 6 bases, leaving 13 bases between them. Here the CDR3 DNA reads TGCGCCAGCAGCCAATGGGTGCAGCGCCATGGCTACACCTTC. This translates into CASSQWVQRHGYTF.

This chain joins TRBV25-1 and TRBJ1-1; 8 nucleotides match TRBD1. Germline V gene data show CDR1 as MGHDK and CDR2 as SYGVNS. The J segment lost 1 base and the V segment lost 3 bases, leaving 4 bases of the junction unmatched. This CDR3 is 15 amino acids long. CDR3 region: CASSDKGTGNTEAFF. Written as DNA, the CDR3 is TGTGCCAGCAGTGACAAGGGGACAGGGAACACTGAAGCTTTCTTT.

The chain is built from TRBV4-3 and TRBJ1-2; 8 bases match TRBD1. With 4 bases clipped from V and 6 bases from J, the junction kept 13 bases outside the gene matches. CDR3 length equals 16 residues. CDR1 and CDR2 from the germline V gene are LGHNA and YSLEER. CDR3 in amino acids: CASSPSALDRANGYTF. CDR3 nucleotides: TGCGCCAGCAGCCCAAGCGCCTTGGACAGGGCGAATGGCTACACCTTC.

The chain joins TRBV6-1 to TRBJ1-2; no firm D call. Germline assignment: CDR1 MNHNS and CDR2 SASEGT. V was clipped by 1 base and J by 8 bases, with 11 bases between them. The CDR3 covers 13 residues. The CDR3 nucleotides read TGTGCCAGCAGTGAAGTCCTAAGTGGAGGCTACACCTTC. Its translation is CASSEVLSGGYTF.

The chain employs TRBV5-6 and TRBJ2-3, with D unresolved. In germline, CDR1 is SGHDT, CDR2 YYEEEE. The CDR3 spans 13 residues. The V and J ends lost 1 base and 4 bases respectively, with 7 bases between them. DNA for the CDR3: TGTGCCAGCAGCTTGAGGCCCGCAGATACGCAGTATTTT. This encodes CASSLRPADTQYF.

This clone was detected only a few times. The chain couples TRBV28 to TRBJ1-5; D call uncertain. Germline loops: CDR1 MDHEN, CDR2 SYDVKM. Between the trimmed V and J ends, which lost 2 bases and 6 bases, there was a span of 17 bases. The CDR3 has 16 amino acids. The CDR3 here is CASSLKVQLGRQPQHF. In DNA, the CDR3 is TGTGCCAGCAGTTTAAAAGTTCAACTAGGTCGTCAGCCCCAGCATTTT. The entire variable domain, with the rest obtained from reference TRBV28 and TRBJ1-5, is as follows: DVKVTQSSRYLVKRTGEKVFLECVQDMDHENMFWYRQDPGLGLRLIYFSYDVKMKEKGDIPEGYSVSREKKERFSLILESASTNQTSMYLCASSLKVQLGRQPQHFGDGTRLSIL.